The T cell receptor (beta chain) described here comes from a study of cytomegalovirus exposure and HLA in healthy donors. Concerning this clone itself: Antigen specificity is unknown.

CDR1 LNHNV and CDR2 YYDKDF come from the germline V gene (reference sequence). The CDR3 loop spans 16 amino acids. V was pared by 4 bases and J by 7 bases, with 14 bases of the junction left unmatched. With 60 Vbeta and 13 Jbeta primers, the PCR was carried out. Sequenced by immunoSEQ multiplex PCR; TCRdb stores in-frame clones only, minus some. The sample lists 150,000 to 200,000 clones, 81% occurring once. Whole-study results and caveats: Specific recognition of CMV antigens was confirmed in vitro for three chains (all CMV-associated).

Sample: PBMCs. The clonotype comes from a man between 18 and 29 years old in good health and CMV-seronegative. The chain recombines TRBV15 with TRBJ2-5; 8 nucleotides align to TRBD2. The CDR3 region is CATSKPGGASLATQYF. The CDR3 region has the DNA TGTGCCACCAGCAAGCCCGGGGGGGCCAGCCTAGCGACCCAGTACTTC.